The rows below give T cell receptor beta chains drawn from one sample of a study of CD8+CD57+ T cells in acquired aplastic anemia. TCRdb re-derived calls from the reads in MiXCR, one entry per CDR3 protein. The sample yields about 240,000 distinct CDR3 sequences, around 45% seen once. The sequenced sample consisted of sorted CD4+, CD8+, or CD8+CD57+ T cells (not recorded which) from PBMCs. Receptors originate from a human donor with aplastic anemia. Each CDR3 is given with its conserved first and last residue. Each record gives: J gene, CDR3 length, clone size, D gene, V gene, CDR3 protein, CDR3 DNA. The D gene is left open where the match is weak. Size is omitted from some rows. Given values are once, few, many or a class for expanded clones.

TRBJ1-5,13,NA,NA,TRBV9,CASSVTDNQPQHF,TGTGCCAGCAGCGTAACGGACAATCAGCCCCAGCATTTT
TRBJ2-1,13,NA,NA,TRBV29-1,CSVVGHPSDEQFF,TGCAGCGTTGTAGGGCACCCCTCGGATGAGCAGTTCTTC
TRBJ1-1,13,NA,NA,TRBV7-4,CASSLVGGGRAFF,TGTGCCAGCAGCTTAGTGGGGGGGGGGCGTGCTTTCTTT
TRBJ2-2,13,NA,NA,TRBV30,CAWSVVGPGELFF,TGTGCCTGGAGTGTGGTTGGGCCCGGGGAGCTGTTTTTT
TRBJ1-2,13,few,NA,TRBV5-4,CACSLLEGDGYTF,TGTGCCTGCAGCCTCCTGGAGGGAGATGGCTACACCTTC
TRBJ2-7,13,NA,NA,TRBV15,CATGVRFPYEQYF,TGTGCCACCGGGGTTCGGTTCCCCTACGAGCAGTACTTC
TRBJ2-3,16,NA,NA,TRBV4-1,CASSQVGTVTPDTQYF,TGCGCCAGCAGCCAGGTCGGGACTGTAACCCCAGATACGCAGTATTTT
TRBJ2-7,15,NA,NA,TRBV7-9,CASSSGGGRAYEQYF,TGTGCCAGCAGCTCAGGGGGGGGGCGAGCCTACGAGCAGTACTTC
TRBJ2-1,10,many,NA,TRBV2,CASAGYEQFF,TGTGCCAGCGCGGGGTATGAGCAGTTCTTC
TRBJ1-1,13,NA,NA,TRBV19,CASSMDPYVGAFF,TGTGCCAGTAGTATGGACCCTTACGTCGGAGCTTTCTTT
TRBJ1-3,13,NA,NA,TRBV2,CASSEGVGNTIYF,TGTGCCAGCAGTGAAGGGGTCGGAAACACCATATATTTT
TRBJ1-1,16,NA,NA,TRBV9,CASSSRQLGARSEAFF,TGTGCCAGCAGCTCACGGCAACTGGGGGCGCGGTCTGAAGCTTTCTTT
TRBJ2-7,12,NA,TRBD1,TRBV29-1,CSATLQGYEQYF,TGCAGCGCCACGCTACAGGGGTACGAGCAGTACTTC
TRBJ1-2,14,NA,TRBD1,TRBV7-2,CASSLGQGIDGYTF,TGTGCCAGCAGCCTGGGACAGGGGATCGATGGCTACACCTTC
TRBJ1-1,13,NA,NA,TRBV10-1,CASSERTNTEAFF,TGCGCCAGCAGTGAACGGACGAACACTGAAGCTTTCTTT
TRBJ1-2,13,many,NA,TRBV29-1,CSVEEPGSLGYTF,TGCAGCGTTGAAGAGCCGGGAAGCCTTGGCTACACCTTC
TRBJ1-5,16,many,NA,TRBV19,CASSIKGDYSNQPQHF,TGTGCCAGTAGTATAAAGGGGGATTATAGCAATCAGCCCCAGCATTTT
TRBJ2-1,18,many,NA,TRBV7-2,CASSLGSMGPSGNNEQFF,TGTGCCAGCAGCTTAGGTTCTATGGGGCCCTCGGGTAACAATGAGCAGTTCTTC
TRBJ1-2,15,once,TRBD1,TRBV7-2,CASSPWDSTNYGYTF,TGTGCCAGCAGCCCCTGGGACAGCACTAACTATGGCTACACCTTC
TRBJ2-7,13,many,NA,TRBV6-5,CASSWDWGYEQYF,TGTGCCAGCAGTTGGGATTGGGGATACGAGCAGTACTTC
TRBJ2-1,14,many,NA,TRBV11-2,CASSLGGGFYEQFF,TGTGCCAGCAGCTTAGGCGGAGGGTTCTATGAGCAGTTCTTC
TRBJ2-3,12,few,NA,TRBV24-1,CATSLGADTQYF,TGTGCCACCAGTCTGGGGGCAGATACGCAGTATTTT
TRBJ1-1,16,NA,TRBD1,TRBV4-1,CASSLGQGWGDTEAFF,TGCGCCAGCAGCCTTGGACAGGGCTGGGGGGACACTGAAGCTTTCTTT
TRBJ1-6,15,many,NA,TRBV6-1,CASSDMGGGSSPLHF,TGTGCCAGCAGTGATATGGGAGGGGGTAGTTCACCCCTCCACTTT
TRBJ1-2,12,NA,NA,TRBV7-2,CASADPAHGYTF,TGTGCCAGCGCCGACCCGGCGCATGGCTACACCTTC
TRBJ2-3,16,NA,TRBD1,TRBV15,CATSRGGTGGSDTQYF,TGTGCCACCAGCAGAGGGGGGACAGGGGGCTCGGATACGCAGTATTTT
TRBJ2-2,11,once,NA,TRBV19,CATRRAGELFF,TGTGCCACCCGACGAGCCGGGGAGCTGTTTTTT
TRBJ2-3,16,once,NA,TRBV24-1,CATALHGRNSTDTQYF,TGTGCCACTGCCCTTCATGGCAGAAACAGCACAGATACGCAGTATTTT
TRBJ2-7,14,many,NA,TRBV7-7,CASSFPGASLEQYF,TGTGCTAGCAGCTTCCCGGGAGCCTCTCTCGAGCAGTACTTC
TRBJ2-3,16,NA,TRBD2,TRBV29-1,CSVGTLGGAGQDTQYF,TGCAGCGTGGGCACCCTGGGAGGGGCCGGTCAAGATACGCAGTATTTT
TRBJ2-1,14,many,TRBD2,TRBV12-3/TRBV12-4,CASSFSGTYNEQFF,TGTGCCAGCAGTTTCAGCGGGACCTACAATGAGCAGTTCTTC
TRBJ1-1,14,NA,TRBD1,TRBV19,CASGGTGANTEAFF,TGTGCCAGTGGAGGGACAGGGGCTAACACTGAAGCTTTCTTT
TRBJ2-1,16,many,NA,TRBV14,CASSLSLHYNHNEQFF,TGTGCCAGCAGCCTTTCGTTACACTACAACCACAATGAGCAGTTCTTC
TRBJ2-7,13,NA,TRBD1,TRBV7-6,CASRPTGAYEQYF,TGTGCCAGCAGGCCTACAGGGGCCTACGAGCAGTACTTC
TRBJ2-7,13,NA,TRBD1,TRBV20-1,CSASDRDPYEQYF,TGCAGTGCTTCGGACAGGGACCCTTACGAGCAGTACTTC
TRBJ2-5,14,few,TRBD1,TRBV24-1,CATSDRQGQETQYF,TGTGCCACCAGTGATCGACAGGGTCAAGAGACCCAGTACTTC
TRBJ2-1,15,NA,NA,TRBV7-8,CASSSVGQPYNEQFF,TGTGCCAGCAGCAGTGTTGGACAGCCCTACAATGAGCAGTTCTTC
TRBJ2-2,15,many,TRBD1,TRBV9,CASSVSGGLTGELFF,TGTGCCAGCAGCGTATCAGGGGGTCTTACCGGGGAGCTGTTTTTT
TRBJ2-2,13,many,NA,TRBV29-1,CSVGVANTGELFF,TGCAGCGTTGGCGTCGCGAACACCGGGGAGCTGTTTTTT
TRBJ2-7,14,many,NA,TRBV19,CASSSAGSSYEQYF,TGTGCCAGTAGCAGTGCGGGCAGCTCCTACGAGCAGTACTTC
TRBJ2-7,16,NA,NA,TRBV15,CATSRALDSSPYEQYF,TGTGCCACCAGCAGAGCGTTGGACTCAAGCCCTTACGAGCAGTACTTC
TRBJ2-1,12,NA,NA,TRBV20-1,CSASSVTSEQFF,TGCAGTGCCAGCAGCGTGACCAGTGAGCAGTTCTTC
TRBJ1-4,17,NA,NA,TRBV13,CASSLGAGTEANEKLFF,TGTGCCAGCAGCCTGGGGGCGGGAACTGAAGCTAATGAAAAACTGTTTTTT
TRBJ1-6,15,few,NA,TRBV28,CASSLLGSINSPLHF,TGTGCCAGCAGTTTATTGGGGTCTATTAATTCACCCCTCCACTTT
TRBJ2-7,15,many,TRBD1,TRBV5-6,CASSFRTGGAYEQYF,TGTGCCAGCAGCTTTAGGACAGGGGGGGCCTACGAGCAGTACTTC
TRBJ2-1,9,few,NA,TRBV29-1,CSVEDQGSF,TGCAGCGTTGAAGATCAGGGCAGCTTC
TRBJ2-5,16,NA,NA,TRBV5-5,CASSVTPGLIQETQYF,TGTGCCAGCAGCGTCACCCCGGGACTGATACAAGAGACCCAGTACTTC
TRBJ2-7,15,NA,TRBD1,TRBV7-2,CASSYRGTDLYEQYF,TGTGCCAGCAGCTATAGGGGGACAGACTTATACGAGCAGTACTTC
TRBJ1-5,14,NA,NA,TRBV7-9,CASAGDYSNQPQHF,TGTGCCAGCGCCGGCGATTATAGCAATCAGCCCCAGCATTTT
TRBJ1-2,16,NA,NA,TRBV7-2,CASSLMVGASGYGYTF,TGTGCCAGCAGCCTCATGGTGGGGGCGTCTGGCTATGGCTACACCTTC
TRBJ2-3,18,many,TRBD2,TRBV19,CASSIILSGRGRTDTQYF,TGTGCCAGTAGTATAATCCTGAGCGGGAGAGGGCGGACAGATACGCAGTATTTT
TRBJ2-1,16,NA,NA,TRBV5-1,CASSDLIAHSYNEQFF,TGCGCCAGCAGCGACCTAATAGCCCACTCCTACAATGAGCAGTTCTTC
TRBJ1-1,15,NA,NA,TRBV10-1,CASSESSVGITEAFF,TGCGCCAGCAGTGAGTCGTCGGTAGGCATCACTGAAGCTTTCTTC
TRBJ2-7,15,NA,TRBD1,TRBV10-3,CAISSQGDHSYEQYF,TGTGCCATCAGTTCCCAGGGGGACCACTCCTACGAGCAGTACTTC